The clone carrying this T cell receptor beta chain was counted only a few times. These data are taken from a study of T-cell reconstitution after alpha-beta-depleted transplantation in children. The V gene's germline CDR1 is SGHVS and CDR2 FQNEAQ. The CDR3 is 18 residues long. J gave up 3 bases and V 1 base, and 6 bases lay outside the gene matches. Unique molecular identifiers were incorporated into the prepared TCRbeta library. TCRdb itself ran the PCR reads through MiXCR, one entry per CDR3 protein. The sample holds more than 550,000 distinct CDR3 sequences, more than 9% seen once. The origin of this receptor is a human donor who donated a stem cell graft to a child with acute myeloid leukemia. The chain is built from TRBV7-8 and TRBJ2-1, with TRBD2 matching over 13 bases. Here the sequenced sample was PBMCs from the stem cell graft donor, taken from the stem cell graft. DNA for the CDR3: TGTGCCAGCAGCTTAGAGGGACTAGCGGGACTTGGCTACAATGAGCAGTTCTTC. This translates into CASSLEGLAGLGYNEQFF.